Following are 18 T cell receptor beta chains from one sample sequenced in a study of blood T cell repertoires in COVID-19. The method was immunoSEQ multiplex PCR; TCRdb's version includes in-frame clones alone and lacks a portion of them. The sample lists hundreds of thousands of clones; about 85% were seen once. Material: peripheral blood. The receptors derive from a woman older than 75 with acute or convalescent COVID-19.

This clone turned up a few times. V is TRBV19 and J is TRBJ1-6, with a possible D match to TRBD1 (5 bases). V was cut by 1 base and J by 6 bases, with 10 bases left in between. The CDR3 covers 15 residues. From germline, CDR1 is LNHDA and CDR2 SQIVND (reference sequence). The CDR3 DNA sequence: TGTGCCAGTAGTATAGGAGACGGGGGTAATTCACCCCTCCACTTT. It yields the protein CASSIGDGGNSPLHF.

This CDR3 is CSASWALEQYF. In DNA form, the CDR3 reads TGCAGTGCCTCCTGGGCCCTCGAGCAGTACTTC. The chain couples TRBV20-1 to TRBJ2-7; D remains ambiguous. The V end lost 6 bases, the J end lost 6 bases, and 12 bases lay between the germline ends. Germline V lookup: CDR1 DFQATT, CDR2 SNEGSKA (reference sequence). This CDR3 has 11 residues.

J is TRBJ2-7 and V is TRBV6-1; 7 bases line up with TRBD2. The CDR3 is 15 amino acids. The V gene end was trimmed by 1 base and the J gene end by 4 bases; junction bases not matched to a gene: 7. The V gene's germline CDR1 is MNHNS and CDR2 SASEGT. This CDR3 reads CASSEVLGGTYEQYF. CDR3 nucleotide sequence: TGTGCCAGCAGTGAAGTGTTGGGGGGGACTTACGAGCAGTACTTC.

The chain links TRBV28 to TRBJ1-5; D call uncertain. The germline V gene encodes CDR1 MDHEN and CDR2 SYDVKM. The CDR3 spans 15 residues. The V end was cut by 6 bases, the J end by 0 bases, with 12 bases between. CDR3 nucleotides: TGTGCCAGCAGCCCGTGGGAGGGTAGCAATCAGCCCCAGCATTTT. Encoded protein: CASSPWEGSNQPQHF. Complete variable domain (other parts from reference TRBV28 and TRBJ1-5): DVKVTQSSRYLVKRTGEKVFLECVQDMDHENMFWYRQDPGLGLRLIYFSYDVKMKEKGDIPEGYSVSREKKERFSLILESASTNQTSMYLCASSPWEGSNQPQHFGDGTRLSIL.

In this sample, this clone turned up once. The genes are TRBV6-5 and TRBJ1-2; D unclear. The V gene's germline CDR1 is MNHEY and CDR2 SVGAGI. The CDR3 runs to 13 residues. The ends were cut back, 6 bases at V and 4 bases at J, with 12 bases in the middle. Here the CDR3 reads CASSRTSVYGYTF. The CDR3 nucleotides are TGTGCCAGCAGCCGCACTAGTGTCTATGGCTACACCTTC.

The DNA of the CDR3 is TGTGCCAGCAGCTTAGAGGGGGGGACCGGTTTGTCCGAGCAGTACTTC. Its translation is CASSLEGGTGLSEQYF. J is TRBJ2-7 and V is TRBV7-8, with D maybe TRBD2 (7 bases). The CDR3 totals 16 residues. The V and J ends lost 1 base and 6 bases respectively, with 19 bases between them. Germline V gives CDR1 SGHVS, CDR2 FQNEAQ.

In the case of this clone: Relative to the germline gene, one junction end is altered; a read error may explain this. The chain's CDR3 is CASSLAGTGHYNEQFF. CDR3 sequence (DNA): TGTGCCAGCAGCCTAGCCGGGACAGGGCACTACAATGAGCAGTTCTTC. The V and J genes are TRBV7-2 and TRBJ2-1, with 9 bases identical to TRBD1. CDR1 is SGHTA and CDR2 is FQGNSA in the germline V gene. This CDR3 has 16 residues.

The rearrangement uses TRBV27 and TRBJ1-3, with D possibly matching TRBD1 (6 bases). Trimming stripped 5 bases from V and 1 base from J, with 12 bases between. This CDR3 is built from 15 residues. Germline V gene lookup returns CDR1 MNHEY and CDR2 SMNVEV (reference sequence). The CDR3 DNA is TGTGCCAGCAGTCCCCGGACAGTGTCTGGAAACACCATATATTTT. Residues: CASSPRTVSGNTIYF.

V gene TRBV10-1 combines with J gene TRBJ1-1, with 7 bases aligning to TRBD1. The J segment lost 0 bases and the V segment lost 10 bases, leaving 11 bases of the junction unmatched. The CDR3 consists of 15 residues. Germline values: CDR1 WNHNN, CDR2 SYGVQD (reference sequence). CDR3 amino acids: CATGQTLGVNTEAFF. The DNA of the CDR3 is TGCGCCACGGGACAGACTTTGGGGGTGAACACTGAAGCTTTCTTT.

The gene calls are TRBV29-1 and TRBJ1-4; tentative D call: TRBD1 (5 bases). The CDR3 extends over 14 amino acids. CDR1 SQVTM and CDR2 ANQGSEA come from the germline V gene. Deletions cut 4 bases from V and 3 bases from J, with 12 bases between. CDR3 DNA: TGCAGCGTTGGGTTGGCAGGGCCTAATGAAAAACTGTTTTTT. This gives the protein CSVGLAGPNEKLFF. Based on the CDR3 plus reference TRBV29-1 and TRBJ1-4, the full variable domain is SAVISQKPSRDICQRGTSLTIQCQVDSQVTMMFWYRQQPGQSLTLIATANQGSEATYESGFVIDKFPISRPNLTFSTLTVSNMSPEDSSIYLCSVGLAGPNEKLFFGSGTQLSVL.

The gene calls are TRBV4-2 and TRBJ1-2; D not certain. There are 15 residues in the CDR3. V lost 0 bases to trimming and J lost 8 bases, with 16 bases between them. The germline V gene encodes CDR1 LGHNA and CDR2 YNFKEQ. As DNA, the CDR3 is TGTGCCAGCAGCCAAGATACAATGGCCCAGTGGGGCTACACCTTC. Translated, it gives CASSQDTMAQWGYTF.

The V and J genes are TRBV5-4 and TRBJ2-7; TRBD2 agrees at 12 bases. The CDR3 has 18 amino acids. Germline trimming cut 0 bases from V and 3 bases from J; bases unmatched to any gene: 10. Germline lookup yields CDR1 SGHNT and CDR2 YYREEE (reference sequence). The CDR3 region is CASSLGLAGESTLYEQYF. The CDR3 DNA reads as TGTGCCAGCAGCTTGGGACTAGCGGGAGAGTCTACCCTCTACGAGCAGTACTTC.

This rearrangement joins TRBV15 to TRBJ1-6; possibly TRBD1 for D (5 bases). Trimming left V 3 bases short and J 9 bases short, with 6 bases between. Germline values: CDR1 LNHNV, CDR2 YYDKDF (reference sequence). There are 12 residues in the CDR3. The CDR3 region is CATSSTGSPLHF. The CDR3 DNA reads TGTGCCACCAGCAGCACAGGTTCACCCCTCCACTTT.

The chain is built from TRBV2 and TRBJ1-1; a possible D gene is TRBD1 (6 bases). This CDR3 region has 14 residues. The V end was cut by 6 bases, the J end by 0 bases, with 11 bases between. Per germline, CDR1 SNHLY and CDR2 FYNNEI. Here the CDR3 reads CASSYRVLNTEAFF. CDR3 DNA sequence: TGTGCCAGCAGCTACAGGGTTCTGAACACTGAAGCTTTCTTT.

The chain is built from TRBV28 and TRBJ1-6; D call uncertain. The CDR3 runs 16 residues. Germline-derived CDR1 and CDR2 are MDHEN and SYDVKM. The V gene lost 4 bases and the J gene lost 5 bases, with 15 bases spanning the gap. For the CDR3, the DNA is TGTGCCAGCAGTTCAGCAGGTCTCGGGGATAATTCACCCCTCCACTTT. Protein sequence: CASSSAGLGDNSPLHF. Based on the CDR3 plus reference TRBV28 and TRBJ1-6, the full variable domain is DVKVTQSSRYLVKRTGEKVFLECVQDMDHENMFWYRQDPGLGLRLIYFSYDVKMKEKGDIPEGYSVSREKKERFSLILESASTNQTSMYLCASSSAGLGDNSPLHFGNGTRLTVT.

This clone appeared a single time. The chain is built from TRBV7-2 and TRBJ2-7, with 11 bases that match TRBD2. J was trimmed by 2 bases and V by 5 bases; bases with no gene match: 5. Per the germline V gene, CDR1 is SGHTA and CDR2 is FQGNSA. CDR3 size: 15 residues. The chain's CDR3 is CASSISGGAAYEQYF. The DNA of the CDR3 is TGTGCCAGCAGCATTAGCGGGGGGGCGGCCTACGAGCAGTACTTC.

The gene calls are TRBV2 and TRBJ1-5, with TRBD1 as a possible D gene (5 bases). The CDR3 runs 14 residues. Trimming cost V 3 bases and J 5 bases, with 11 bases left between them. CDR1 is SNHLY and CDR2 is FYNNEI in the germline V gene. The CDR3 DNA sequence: TGTGCCAGCAGTGAGGAGGGGAGGGATCAGCCCCAGCATTTT. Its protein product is CASSEEGRDQPQHF. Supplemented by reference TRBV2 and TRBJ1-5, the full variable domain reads EPEVTQTPSHQVTQMGQEVILRCVPISNHLYFYWYRQILGQKVEFLVSFYNNEISEKSEIFDDQFSVERPDGSNFTLKIRSTKLEDSAMYFCASSEEGRDQPQHFGDGTRLSIL.

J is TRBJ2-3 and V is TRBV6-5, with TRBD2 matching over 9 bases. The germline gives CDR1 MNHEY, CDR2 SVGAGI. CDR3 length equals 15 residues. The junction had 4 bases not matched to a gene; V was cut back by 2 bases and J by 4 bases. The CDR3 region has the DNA TGTGCCAGCAGTTACGGGTTAGCGGGGGCAGATACGCAGTATTTT. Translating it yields CASSYGLAGADTQYF.